Shown below are 9 T cell receptor beta chains from a single sample sequenced in a study of CD8 T cells in Susac syndrome (dated by TCRdb to the late 2010s). The library was prepared using the immunoSEQ multiplex PCR assay. RNA was extracted using the RNeasy kit, and roughly 0.45 to 1 microgram was reverse transcribed with random hexamers. Starting from the raw public reads, TCRdb applied fastp trimming at Q25, assembled clones with MiXCR and retained in-frame beta chains. Every distinct CDR3 protein forms one entry, paired with its most common genes and DNA. The sample table holds roughly 200,000 distinct CDR3 sequences, of which 90% to 95% were seen once. Around 0.1% of the sample rests with the top ten. Sequencing was carried out using CD4+ T cells from PBMCs. The receptors stem from a human donor with Susac syndrome.

The chain has TRBV7-9 and TRBJ2-5; D is uncertain. Germline CDR1 reads SEHNR; CDR2 reads FQNEAQ (reference sequence). Trimming took off 2 bases at V and 1 base at J, with 5 bases between the two ends. CDR3 length: 13 amino acids. CDR3 residues: CASSLIAQETQYF. The DNA of the CDR3 is TGTGCCAGCAGCTTAATAGCCCAAGAGACCCAGTACTTC.

This chain joins TRBV3-1 and TRBJ1-2; 9 nucleotides agree with TRBD1. Germline CDR1 reads LGHDT; CDR2 reads YNNKEL (reference sequence). J was trimmed by 2 bases and V by 6 bases; bases with no gene match: 4. The CDR3 covers 14 residues. For the CDR3, the DNA is TGTGCCAGCAGTTGGGGGACAGGGAACTATGGCTACACCTTC. Encoded protein: CASSWGTGNYGYTF.

This rearrangement joins TRBV7-9 to TRBJ2-7; perhaps TRBD2 as D (6 bases). The CDR3 spans 14 residues. The V end lost 3 bases, the J end lost 1 base, and 10 bases lay between the germline ends. The germline CDR1 and CDR2 sequences are SEHNR and FQNEAQ (reference sequence). CDR3 bases: TGTGCCAGCAGCTTCGGAGGGGAATCCTACGAGCAGTACTTC. As protein: CASSFGGESYEQYF.

This clonotype came up once. The J gene is TRBJ1-4, the V gene TRBV24-1; no reliable D call. The CDR3 is 14 residues long. V was clipped by 4 bases and J by 8 bases, with 13 bases between them. From germline, CDR1 is KGHDR and CDR2 SFDVKD. The CDR3: CATSDPLGGEKLFF. The CDR3 DNA is TGTGCCACCAGTGACCCACTGGGCGGGGAAAAACTGTTTTTT.

Written as DNA, the CDR3 is TGTGCCAGCAGCTTAGCGACAGGGGGCGTTGGTGGCTACACCTTC. It yields the protein CASSLATGGVGGYTF. The V call is TRBV7-2, the J call TRBJ1-2; TRBD1 matches 10 bases. The CDR3 loop spans 15 amino acids. Germline CDR1 and CDR2: SGHTA and FQGNSA. Trimming cost V 0 bases and J 7 bases; bases outside gene matches: 5.

This chain links TRBV12-3 or TRBV12-4 with TRBJ1-1; a weak D match, TRBD1 (6 bases). This CDR3 region has 14 residues. V lost 2 bases and J 3 bases, leaving 10 bases between the germline ends. CDR3 sequence: CASSLTGQDTEAFF. The CDR3 nucleotides read TGTGCCAGCAGTTTAACAGGGCAGGACACTGAAGCTTTCTTT.

This clonotype is a singleton in its sample. V and J are TRBV20-1 and TRBJ1-5, with 11 bases lining up with TRBD1. This CDR3 region has 13 residues. The germline gives CDR1 DFQATT, CDR2 SNEGSKA (reference sequence). The ends lost 5 bases at V and 6 bases at J; junction bases unmatched: 3. CDR3 DNA sequence: TGCAGTGCTGGACAGGGGGCAGGTCAGCCCCAGCATTTT. This sequence encodes CSAGQGAGQPQHF.

This clonotype has only a few counts. The chain has TRBV20-1 and TRBJ2-1, with 8 bases aligning to TRBD2. From germline, CDR1 is DFQATT and CDR2 SNEGSKA (reference sequence). The CDR3 covers 13 residues. The V and J ends lost 6 bases and 5 bases, in that order; junction bases with no gene match: 6. This chain's CDR3 is CSARTSGDNEQFF. The DNA for the CDR3 is TGCAGTGCCCGCACTAGCGGAGACAATGAGCAGTTCTTC.

The chain links TRBV12-3 or TRBV12-4 to TRBJ1-2; D not resolved. The CDR3 has 12 residues. The germline V and J ends were trimmed by 4 bases and 4 bases, with 7 bases remaining between them. The CDR3 coding sequence is TGTGCCAGCAGTTACCCCCTCTATGGCTACACCTTC. This translates into CASSYPLYGYTF.